This entry is about one T cell receptor beta chain. Its antigen is still unknown. Germline CDR1 and CDR2: LNHDA and SQIVND (reference sequence). V dropped 6 bases and J dropped 6 bases, with 21 bases sitting between them. The CDR3 is 15 amino acids. This specimen comes from a study of T cell repertoires in cytomegalovirus infection. Looking at the study overall: Matching HLA type and CMV infection were both indicated by public TCR beta signatures. Study outcomes and limitations: HLA-C-restricted, CMV-specific TCR beta clonotypes were dominant ex vivo. Adding up the frequency of public TCR beta families identified people who carried CMV plus the relevant HLA.

TCRdb ran MiXCR on the reads and lists one entry per CDR3 protein. In the table there are 680,000 or so distinct CDR3 sequences, roughly 36% of which are singletons. The J gene is TRBJ2-7, the V gene TRBV19; D is uncertain. The TCR sequence derives from a human donor in good health (CMV status not recorded). Some clones in this sample may be carry-over from other donors' samples. The source material was PBMCs. This chain's CDR3 is CASSADIGSVREQYF. CDR3 nucleotides: TGTGCCAGTAGCGCCGATATTGGGTCCGTACGCGAGCAGTACTTC.